The next 7 T cell receptor beta chains were all read from a single sample in a study of T cells in Graves' hyperthyroidism and ophthalmopathy. RNA transcripts were the template for amplifying TCR beta CDR3 regions. HTBI primers were used for first-round RT-PCR of the TCR CDR3. TCRdb itself ran the multiplex PCR reads through MiXCR, one entry per CDR3 protein. This table has approximately 610,000 distinct CDR3 sequences, approximately 14% appearing once. Sequencing was carried out using blood. All receptors derive from a woman aged 35 to 49 with Graves' ophthalmopathy.

This clonotype was found many times. The genes are TRBV30 and TRBJ1-5; unclear D gene. This CDR3 has 13 residues. The germline gives CDR1 GTSNPN, CDR2 SVGIG (reference sequence). With 0 bases removed from V and 6 bases from J, the gap between germline ends came to 9 bases. This CDR3 is CAWSVQETQPQHF. DNA for the CDR3: TGTGCCTGGAGTGTACAAGAAACTCAGCCCCAGCATTTT.

This clonotype was observed a handful of times. The V call is TRBV20-1, the J call TRBJ2-7, with TRBD1 identical over 9 bases. CDR3 length: 15 amino acids. The germline V gene has CDR1 DFQATT and CDR2 SNEGSKA (reference sequence). Unmatched junction bases numbered 7, after V lost 0 bases and J lost 4 bases. As DNA, the CDR3 is TGCAGTGCTAGAGATCTAGGGACAGGGAATTACGAGCAGTACTTC. This translates into CSARDLGTGNYEQYF.

This clonotype was observed many times. The rearrangement uses TRBV7-2 and TRBJ1-2, with a possible D match to TRBD1 (6 bases). The V gene lost 1 base and the J gene lost 8 bases, with 8 bases spanning the gap. This CDR3 has 12 amino acids. Germline V gene lookup returns CDR1 SGHTA and CDR2 FQGNSA. CDR3 sequence: CASSLDREGYTF. The DNA of the CDR3 is TGTGCCAGCAGCTTAGACAGGGAGGGCTACACCTTC. The full variable domain, its missing parts supplied by reference TRBV7-2 and TRBJ1-2, is GAGVSQSPSNKVTEKGKDVELRCDPISGHTALYWYRQSLGQGLEFLIYFQGNSAPDKSGLPSDRFSAERTGGSVSTLTIQRTQQEDSAVYLCASSLDREGYTFGSGTRLTVV.

This clonotype was seen at least ten times. The V call is TRBV7-6, the J call TRBJ2-5; no reliable D call. The V end was cut by 2 bases, the J end by 2 bases, with 18 bases between. Germline CDR1 reads SGHVS; CDR2 reads FNYEAQ. This CDR3 has 17 residues. DNA of the CDR3: TGTGCCAGCAGCTTAAGACCTTCCTCACAAATACAAGAGACCCAGTACTTC. This encodes CASSLRPSSQIQETQYF.

Many counts were recorded for this clonotype. The chain links TRBV28 to TRBJ2-7, with TRBD2 matching 11 bases. Germline values: CDR1 MDHEN, CDR2 SYDVKM. The CDR3 has 14 residues. J lost 3 bases, V lost 5 bases, and 3 bases had no gene match. The CDR3 sequence is CASSKLAGVYEQYF. Here the CDR3 DNA reads TGTGCCAGCAGTAAACTAGCGGGAGTCTACGAGCAGTACTTC.

This clonotype occurred many times. This rearrangement joins TRBV5-5 to TRBJ2-5; maybe TRBD2 (5 bases). This CDR3 region has 13 residues. Germline V gene lookup returns CDR1 SGHKS and CDR2 YYEKEE (reference sequence). Trimming stripped 4 bases from V and 4 bases from J, with 11 bases between. The CDR3 DNA is TGTGCCAGCAGCCCGGACTTTCTAGAGACCCAGTACTTC. Amino acid sequence: CASSPDFLETQYF.

This clonotype was picked up many times. The gene calls are TRBV11-2 and TRBJ2-7, with a possible D match to TRBD2 (6 bases). Looked up from germline, CDR1 is SGHAT and CDR2 is FQNNGV. V was shortened by 1 base and J by 3 bases, with 16 bases between the two germline ends. The CDR3 covers 16 residues. The DNA for the CDR3 is TGTGCCAGCAGCTTAGTCGAGCCGGGACTCCACTACGAGCAGTACTTC. It translates to CASSLVEPGLHYEQYF.